This T cell receptor (beta chain) was observed in a study of blood T cells in healthy people across ages. Germline V gene sequence: CDR1 SNHLY, CDR2 FYNNEI. Trimming at V came to 2 bases and at J to 5 bases, leaving 7 bases not matched to a gene. The CDR3 runs 15 residues. PCR was performed a second time for about 7 to 12 cycles using a sample-barcoded 5' primer and a J-beta primer mix. TCRdb called the 5' RACE reads again in MiXCR, with one record for every CDR3 protein. Altogether about 560,000 distinct CDR3 sequences are present, 25% to 35% being singletons, with the ten largest covering about 3.3%. This same sample was also taken into another study, of T cells of mothers and their children. From that paper: Healthy Caucasian mothers, a few in number, and their six children were the donors. Compared with unrelated pairs, related mother-child pairs had slightly higher, non-significant overlap.

The chain uses TRBV2 and TRBJ2-5, with 8 bases that match TRBD1. Sequenced material: blood. The sequence derives from a boy aged 2-15 years in good health. Here the CDR3 DNA reads TGTGCCAGCAGTGAAAGGACAGGGCGGGTGGAGACCCAGTACTTC. Its protein is CASSERTGRVETQYF.